These 24 T cell receptor beta chains were all obtained from the same sample, sequenced in a study of vaccination and CD4 T cells after COVID-19. Cultured CD4+ T cells had their DNA profiled by the Oncomine TCR Beta short-read assay. MiXCR was run by TCRdb on the PCR reads, yielding one entry per CDR3 protein. The sample carries some 20,000 distinct CDR3 sequences, around 66% recorded once. As to treatment: roughly 11-day PBMC culture with coronavirus spike peptide pools or control peptides (ViraFEST assay). These receptors lack a known antigen. Sequencing was carried out using CD4+ T cells from blood, cultured in vitro. The receptors come from a human donor who had recovered from COVID-19.

The chain is built from TRBV24-1 and TRBJ2-1, with D perhaps matching TRBD1 or TRBD2 (5 bases each). CDR1 KGHDR and CDR2 SFDVKD come from the germline V gene. CDR3 length equals 16 residues. With 9 bases removed from V and 5 bases from J, the gap between germline ends came to 22 bases. CDR3 protein: CATRDVPSNGNNEQFF. The CDR3 region has the DNA TGTGCCACCCGGGACGTCCCCTCAAACGGTAACAATGAGCAGTTCTTC.

The V and J genes are TRBV20-1 and TRBJ1-5; 12 positions match TRBD1. Trimming cost V 4 bases and J 7 bases; bases outside gene matches: 8. Germline assignment: CDR1 DFQATT and CDR2 SNEGSKA (reference sequence). The CDR3 consists of 15 residues. This CDR3 is CSATLGQGARQPQHF. CDR3 coding DNA: TGCAGTGCTACCCTGGGACAGGGGGCGCGGCAGCCCCAGCATTTT.

The V gene is TRBV28, the J gene TRBJ2-3; 7 bases match TRBD2. The germline CDR1 and CDR2 sequences are MDHEN and SYDVKM. Trimming cost V 7 bases and J 6 bases; bases outside gene matches: 19. The CDR3 is 17 amino acids. CDR3 protein: CASTDPFIGDYSDTQYF. CDR3 sequence (DNA): TGTGCCAGCACCGACCCCTTTATCGGGGACTATAGTGATACGCAGTATTTT. The full variable domain, its missing parts supplied by reference TRBV28 and TRBJ2-3, is DVKVTQSSRYLVKRTGEKVFLECVQDMDHENMFWYRQDPGLGLRLIYFSYDVKMKEKGDIPEGYSVSREKKERFSLILESASTNQTSMYLCASTDPFIGDYSDTQYFGPGTRLTVL.

V is TRBV28 and J is TRBJ1-2, with 11 bases aligning to TRBD1. Germline loops: CDR1 MDHEN, CDR2 SYDVKM. The V and J ends lost 6 bases and 7 bases, in that order; junction bases with no gene match: 10. The CDR3 is 15 residues long. CDR3 DNA: TGTGCCAGCAGCCAAGGACAGGGGGCGTACTCTGGCTACACCTTC. Translation gives CASSQGQGAYSGYTF.

A few counts support this clonotype. The chain couples TRBV27 to TRBJ2-4, with 8 bases lining up with TRBD2. Germline V gene lookup returns CDR1 MNHEY and CDR2 SMNVEV (reference sequence). V gave up 3 bases and J gave up 2 bases; unmatched junction bases: 3. The CDR3 totals 15 residues. The CDR3 region is CASSFERGTKNIQYF. The CDR3 DNA follows: TGTGCCAGCAGTTTTGAGCGGGGGACCAAAAACATTCAGTACTTC.

This clonotype occurred a few times. The chain employs TRBV28 and TRBJ1-1; unclear D gene. Germline V gene data show CDR1 as MDHEN and CDR2 as SYDVKM. This CDR3 spans 11 amino acids. With 3 bases removed from V and 10 bases from J, the gap between germline ends came to 9 bases. CDR3 DNA sequence: TGTGCCAGCAGTTTGGCCCGCCGAGCTTTCTTT. It yields the protein CASSLARRAFF. Looking up the rest from reference TRBV28 and TRBJ1-1 gives the full variable domain: DVKVTQSSRYLVKRTGEKVFLECVQDMDHENMFWYRQDPGLGLRLIYFSYDVKMKEKGDIPEGYSVSREKKERFSLILESASTNQTSMYLCASSLARRAFFGQGTRLTVV.

The V gene is TRBV20-1, the J gene TRBJ2-1, with D unclear. V gave up 2 bases and J gave up 5 bases, with 16 bases separating them. The CDR3 is made up of 15 amino acids. CDR1 DFQATT and CDR2 SNEGSKA come from the germline V gene (reference sequence). CDR3: CSARKDPVKHNEQFF. The CDR3 DNA reads as TGCAGTGCTAGAAAGGACCCCGTCAAGCACAATGAGCAGTTCTTC.

The genes are TRBV30 and TRBJ1-2, with D possibly matching TRBD1 (5 bases). The germline V gene encodes CDR1 GTSNPN and CDR2 SVGIG (reference sequence). The length of the CDR3 is 12 residues. Trimming removed 2 bases at V and 9 bases at J, with 13 bases between. The DNA of the CDR3 is TGTGCCTGGAGTCCAGGGCCTGGGAGCTACACCTTC. It translates to CAWSPGPGSYTF.

This clonotype was found once. The chain is built from TRBV7-2 and TRBJ2-3; D is undetermined. Between the trimmed V and J ends, which lost 4 bases and 0 bases, there was a span of 11 bases. CDR3 length equals 15 residues. Germline CDR1 reads SGHTA; CDR2 reads FQGNSA. CDR3 residues: CASSSIVGSTDTQYF. Written as DNA, the CDR3 is TGTGCCAGCAGCTCAATCGTAGGGAGCACAGATACGCAGTATTTT.

CDR3 bases: TGTGCCAGCAGCAACGCAGGGGGCTATGGCTACACCTTC. It specifies CASSNAGGYGYTF. The chain links TRBV7-2 to TRBJ1-2; 7 positions agree with TRBD1. After removal of 5 bases from V and 4 bases from J, the junction contained 4 bases not matched to a gene. The germline V gene has CDR1 SGHTA and CDR2 FQGNSA. The CDR3 totals 13 residues. The complete variable domain, with remaining parts taken from reference TRBV7-2 and TRBJ1-2, reads GAGVSQSPSNKVTEKGKDVELRCDPISGHTALYWYRQSLGQGLEFLIYFQGNSAPDKSGLPSDRFSAERTGGSVSTLTIQRTQQEDSAVYLCASSNAGGYGYTFGSGTRLTVV.

The chain carries TRBV11-3 and TRBJ2-1; 9 nucleotides match TRBD2. This CDR3 has 15 residues. Germline values: CDR1 SGHNT, CDR2 YENEEA. The V segment lost 4 bases and the J segment 8 bases; nucleotides outside the gene matches: 9. The CDR3 spells CASSSQASGTYEQFF. The CDR3 DNA sequence: TGTGCCAGCAGCTCTCAGGCTAGCGGGACCTATGAGCAGTTCTTC.

This chain links TRBV7-2 with TRBJ1-3; TRBD1 matches at 7 bases. The junction had 4 bases not matched to a gene; V was cut back by 5 bases and J by 0 bases. Germline CDR1 SGHTA, CDR2 FQGNSA. This CDR3 region has 15 residues. The CDR3 is CASSRGTASGNTIYF. The CDR3 DNA reads TGTGCCAGCAGCCGAGGGACAGCCTCTGGAAACACCATATATTTT.

This clonotype was observed a handful of times. The V gene is TRBV28, the J gene TRBJ1-2; D gene uncertain. The CDR3 is made up of 13 amino acids. The V end was cut by 7 bases, the J end by 5 bases, with 14 bases between. Germline-derived CDR1 and CDR2 are MDHEN and SYDVKM. The CDR3 loop is CASNPPGSYGYTF. The CDR3 DNA reads as TGTGCCAGCAACCCTCCCGGGTCATATGGCTACACCTTC.

This clonotype was picked up one time. The chain is built from TRBV30 and TRBJ1-6; D is possibly TRBD1 (6 bases). The CDR3 has 14 amino acids. Trimming cost V 3 bases and J 10 bases, with 16 bases left between them. Looked up from germline, CDR1 is GTSNPN and CDR2 is SVGIG (reference sequence). CDR3 DNA sequence: TGTGCCTGGAGAGTCAGGGGAAGTGGATCACCCCTCCACTTT. Translating it yields CAWRVRGSGSPLHF.

V is TRBV20-1 and J is TRBJ2-1; perhaps TRBD1 as D (6 bases). CDR1 is DFQATT, CDR2 SNEGSKA, per germline (reference sequence). The CDR3 spans 14 residues. This chain's CDR3 is CSVSGERSYNEQFF. In DNA form, the CDR3 reads TGCAGCGTTTCAGGGGAGAGGTCGTACAATGAGCAGTTCTTC.

The CDR3 reads CSVADRGRLAGQAKNIQYF. The DNA for the CDR3 is TGCAGCGTTGCGGACAGGGGGCGACTTGCGGGTCAAGCCAAAAACATTCAGTACTTC. The rearrangement links TRBV29-1 to TRBJ2-4, with 11 bases fitting TRBD1. This CDR3 contains 19 residues. Germline CDR1 is SQVTM and CDR2 is ANQGSEA. Trimming cost V 4 bases and J 0 bases; bases outside gene matches: 14. Supplemented by reference TRBV29-1 and TRBJ2-4, the full variable domain reads SAVISQKPSRDICQRGTSLTIQCQVDSQVTMMFWYRQQPGQSLTLIATANQGSEATYESGFVIDKFPISRPNLTFSTLTVSNMSPEDSSIYLCSVADRGRLAGQAKNIQYFGAGTRLSVL.

V usage is TRBV20-1 and J usage is TRBJ1-5; the D is unclear. CDR3 length: 16 amino acids. V dropped 2 bases and J dropped 1 base, with 15 bases sitting between them. From germline, CDR1 is DFQATT and CDR2 SNEGSKA (reference sequence). CDR3 protein: CSARSQSVGSNQPQHF. The CDR3 nucleotides read TGCAGTGCTAGATCCCAGTCCGTAGGGAGCAATCAGCCCCAGCATTTT.

The chain carries TRBV7-2 and TRBJ2-7; 7 nucleotides align to TRBD2. Germline CDR1 and CDR2: SGHTA and FQGNSA. The trim removed 1 base at V and 7 bases at J, leaving 13 bases unmatched. The CDR3 loop spans 16 amino acids. The CDR3: CASSLEAGVRSGEQYF. The CDR3 region has the DNA TGTGCCAGCAGCTTAGAGGCGGGAGTGAGATCTGGGGAGCAGTACTTC. The entire variable domain, with the rest obtained from reference TRBV7-2 and TRBJ2-7, is as follows: GAGVSQSPSNKVTEKGKDVELRCDPISGHTALYWYRQSLGQGLEFLIYFQGNSAPDKSGLPSDRFSAERTGGSVSTLTIQRTQQEDSAVYLCASSLEAGVRSGEQYFGPGTRLTVT.

V usage is TRBV20-1 and J usage is TRBJ2-1, with 10 nucleotides matching TRBD2. The V and J ends lost 3 bases and 8 bases, in that order; junction bases with no gene match: 7. CDR3 length equals 14 residues. Germline CDR1 DFQATT, CDR2 SNEGSKA (reference sequence). CDR3 region: CSASIAGGAYEQFF. DNA of the CDR3: TGCAGTGCTAGCATAGCGGGGGGCGCGTATGAGCAGTTCTTC.

The CDR3 DNA is TGTGCCAGCAGCCAATGGGAGCCCACAGATACGCAGTATTTT. Its translation: CASSQWEPTDTQYF. The chain links TRBV14 to TRBJ2-3; D might be TRBD2 (5 bases). Trimming removed 2 bases from V and 2 bases from J, with 8 bases in between. The CDR3 loop spans 14 amino acids. Germline assignment: CDR1 SGHDN and CDR2 FVKESK. Filled out from reference TRBV14 and TRBJ2-3, the complete variable domain reads EAGVTQFPSHSVIEKGQTVTLRCDPISGHDNLYWYRRVMGKEIKFLLHFVKESKQDESGMPNNRFLAERTGGTYSTLKVQPAELEDSGVYFCASSQWEPTDTQYFGPGTRLTVL.

This clonotype has only a few counts. The chain joins TRBV6-1 to TRBJ1-1; D call uncertain. Germline V CDR1 and CDR2: MNHNS, SASEGT. The CDR3 contains 15 residues. V lost 6 bases and J 1 base, leaving 15 bases between the germline ends. The CDR3 sequence is CASRDWGDGNTEAFF. CDR3 in DNA: TGTGCCAGCAGGGACTGGGGAGATGGGAACACTGAAGCTTTCTTT.

This chain uses TRBV20-1 with TRBJ2-3, with 10 bases aligning to TRBD1. CDR3 length: 15 amino acids. V shed 6 bases and J 4 bases; nucleotides not matched to a gene: 10. Germline CDR1 and CDR2: DFQATT and SNEGSKA (reference sequence). CDR3 sequence reads: CSADKRDRGSDTQYF. The CDR3 region has the DNA TGCAGTGCCGACAAACGGGACAGGGGTTCAGATACGCAGTATTTT.

V is TRBV7-2 and J is TRBJ2-5, with 7 bases fitting TRBD2. The germline CDR1 and CDR2 sequences are SGHTA and FQGNSA. The V gene end was trimmed by 1 base and the J gene end by 7 bases; junction bases not matched to a gene: 9. CDR3 length: 15 amino acids. CDR3 sequence reads: CASSLVWEGDWTQYF. The CDR3 coding sequence is TGTGCCAGCAGCTTAGTTTGGGAGGGAGATTGGACCCAGTACTTC.

This sequence joins TRBV2 and TRBJ1-5; TRBD1 is a possible D gene (6 bases). Trimming removed 6 bases at V and 0 bases at J, with 12 bases between. The CDR3 length is 15 residues. The germline V gene has CDR1 SNHLY and CDR2 FYNNEI. The CDR3 loop reads CASRNRASSNQPQHF. Written as DNA, the CDR3 is TGTGCCAGCAGGAACAGGGCCTCTAGCAATCAGCCCCAGCATTTT.